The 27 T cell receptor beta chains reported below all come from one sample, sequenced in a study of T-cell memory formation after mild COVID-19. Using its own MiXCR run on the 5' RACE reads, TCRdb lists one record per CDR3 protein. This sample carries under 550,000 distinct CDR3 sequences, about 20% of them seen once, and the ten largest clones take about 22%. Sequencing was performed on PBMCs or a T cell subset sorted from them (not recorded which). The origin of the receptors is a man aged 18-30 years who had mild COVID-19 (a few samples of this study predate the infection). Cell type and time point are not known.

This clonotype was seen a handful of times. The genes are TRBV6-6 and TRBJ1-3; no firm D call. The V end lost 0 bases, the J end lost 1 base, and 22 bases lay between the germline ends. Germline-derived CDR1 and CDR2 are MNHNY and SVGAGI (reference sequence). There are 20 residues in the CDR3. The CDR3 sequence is CASSYSILAAGKWSGNTIYF. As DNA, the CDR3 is TGTGCCAGCAGTTACTCGATTTTAGCGGCAGGAAAGTGGTCTGGAAACACCATATATTTT.

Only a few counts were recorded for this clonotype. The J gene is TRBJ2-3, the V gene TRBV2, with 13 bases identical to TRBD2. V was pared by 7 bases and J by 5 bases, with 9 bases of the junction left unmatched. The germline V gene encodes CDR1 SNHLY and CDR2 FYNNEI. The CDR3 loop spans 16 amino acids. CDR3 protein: CASTDRTSGGGDTQYF. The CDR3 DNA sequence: TGTGCCAGCACCGACCGGACTAGCGGGGGCGGAGATACGCAGTATTTT. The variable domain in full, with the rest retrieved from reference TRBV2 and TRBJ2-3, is EPEVTQTPSHQVTQMGQEVILRCVPISNHLYFYWYRQILGQKVEFLVSFYNNEISEKSEIFDDQFSVERPDGSNFTLKIRSTKLEDSAMYFCASTDRTSGGGDTQYFGPGTRLTVL.

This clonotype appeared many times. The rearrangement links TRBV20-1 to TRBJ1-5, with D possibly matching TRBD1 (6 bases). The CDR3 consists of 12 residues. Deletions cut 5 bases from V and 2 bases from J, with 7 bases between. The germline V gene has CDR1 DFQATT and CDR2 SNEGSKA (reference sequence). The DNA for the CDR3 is TGCAGTGCTCGACAGGGCAATCAGCCCCAGCATTTT. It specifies CSARQGNQPQHF.

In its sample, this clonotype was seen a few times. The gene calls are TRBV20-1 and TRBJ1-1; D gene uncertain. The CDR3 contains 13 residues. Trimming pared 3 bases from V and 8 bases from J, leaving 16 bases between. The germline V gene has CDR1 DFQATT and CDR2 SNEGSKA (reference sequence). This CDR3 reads CSARSPLGMEAFF. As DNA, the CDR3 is TGCAGTGCTAGGTCGCCACTCGGGATGGAAGCTTTCTTT.

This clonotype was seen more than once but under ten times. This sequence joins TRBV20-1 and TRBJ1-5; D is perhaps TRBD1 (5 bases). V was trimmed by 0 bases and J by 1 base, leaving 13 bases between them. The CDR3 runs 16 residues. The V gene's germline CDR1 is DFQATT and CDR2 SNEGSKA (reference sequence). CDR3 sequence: CSARDITGVSNQPQHF. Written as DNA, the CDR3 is TGCAGTGCTAGAGATATAACAGGAGTCAGCAATCAGCCCCAGCATTTT.

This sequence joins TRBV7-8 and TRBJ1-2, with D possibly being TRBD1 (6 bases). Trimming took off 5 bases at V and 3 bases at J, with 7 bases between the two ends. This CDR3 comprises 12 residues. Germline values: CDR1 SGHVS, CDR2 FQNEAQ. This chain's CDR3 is CASSEGDYGYTF. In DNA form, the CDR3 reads TGTGCCAGCAGCGAGGGGGACTATGGCTACACCTTC. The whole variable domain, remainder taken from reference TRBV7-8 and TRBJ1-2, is GAGVSQSPRYKVAKRGQDVALRCDPISGHVSLFWYQQALGQGPEFLTYFQNEAQLDKSGLPSDRFFAERPEGSVSTLKIQRTQQEDSAVYLCASSEGDYGYTFGSGTRLTVV.

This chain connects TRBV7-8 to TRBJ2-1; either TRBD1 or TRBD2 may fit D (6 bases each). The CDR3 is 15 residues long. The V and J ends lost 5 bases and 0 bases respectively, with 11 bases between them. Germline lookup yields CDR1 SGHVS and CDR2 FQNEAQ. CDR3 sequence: CASSRRDNSYNEQFF. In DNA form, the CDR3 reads TGTGCCAGCAGCCGGCGGGACAACTCCTACAATGAGCAGTTCTTC.

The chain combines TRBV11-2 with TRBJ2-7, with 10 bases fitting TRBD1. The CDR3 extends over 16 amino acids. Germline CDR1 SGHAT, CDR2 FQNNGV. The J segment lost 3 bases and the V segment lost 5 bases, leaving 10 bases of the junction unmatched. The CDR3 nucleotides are TGTGCCAGCAGCCCACTCCCGGGACAGGGGAACTACGAGCAGTACTTC. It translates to CASSPLPGQGNYEQYF.

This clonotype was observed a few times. CDR3 DNA sequence: TGTGCCAGCAGCTTTCAGGACTCCTACGAGCAGTACTTC. As protein: CASSFQDSYEQYF. The chain couples TRBV7-3 to TRBJ2-7; D is undetermined. The CDR3 extends over 13 amino acids. Germline assignment: CDR1 SGHTA and CDR2 FQGTGA. V was trimmed by 3 bases and J by 0 bases, leaving 6 bases between them.

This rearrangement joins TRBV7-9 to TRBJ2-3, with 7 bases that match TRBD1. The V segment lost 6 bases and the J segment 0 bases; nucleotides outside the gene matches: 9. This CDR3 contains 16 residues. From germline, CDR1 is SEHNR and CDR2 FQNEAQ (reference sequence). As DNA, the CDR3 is TGTGCCAGCAGACCGACCGGGACAGCTAGCACAGATACGCAGTATTTT. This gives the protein CASRPTGTASTDTQYF. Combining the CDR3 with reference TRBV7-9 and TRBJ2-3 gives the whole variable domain DTGVSQNPRHKITKRGQNVTFRCDPISEHNRLYWYRQTLGQGPEFLTYFQNEAQLEKSRLLSDRFSAERPKGSFSTLEIQRTEQGDSAMYLCASRPTGTASTDTQYFGPGTRLTVL.

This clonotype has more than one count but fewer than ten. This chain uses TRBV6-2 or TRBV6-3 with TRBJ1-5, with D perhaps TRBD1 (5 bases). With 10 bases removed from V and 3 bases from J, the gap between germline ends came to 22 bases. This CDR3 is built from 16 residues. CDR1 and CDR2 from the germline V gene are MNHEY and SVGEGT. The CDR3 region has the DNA TGTGCCACCAGCCGGGACTTCGACCCCCACAATCAGCCCCAGCATTTT. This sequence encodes CATSRDFDPHNQPQHF.

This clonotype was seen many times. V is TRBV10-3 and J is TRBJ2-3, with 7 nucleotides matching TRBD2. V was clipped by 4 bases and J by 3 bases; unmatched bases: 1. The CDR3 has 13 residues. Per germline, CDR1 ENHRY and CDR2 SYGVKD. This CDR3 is CAISGGGTDTQYF. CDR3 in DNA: TGTGCCATCAGTGGGGGGGGAACAGATACGCAGTATTTT.

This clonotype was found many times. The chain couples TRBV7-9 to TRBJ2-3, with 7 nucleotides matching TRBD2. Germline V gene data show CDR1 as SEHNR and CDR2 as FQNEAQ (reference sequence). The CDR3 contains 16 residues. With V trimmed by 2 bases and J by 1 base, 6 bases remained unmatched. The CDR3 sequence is CASSLYGTMGTDTQYF. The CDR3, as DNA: TGTGCCAGCAGCTTATACGGGACTATGGGCACAGATACGCAGTATTTT.

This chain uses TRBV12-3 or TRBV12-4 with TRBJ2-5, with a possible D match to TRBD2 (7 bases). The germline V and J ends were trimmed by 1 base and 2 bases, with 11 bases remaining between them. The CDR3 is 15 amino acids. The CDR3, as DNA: TGTGCCAGCAGTTTAGACCGGGGGGCTCAAGAGACCCAGTACTTC. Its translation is CASSLDRGAQETQYF.

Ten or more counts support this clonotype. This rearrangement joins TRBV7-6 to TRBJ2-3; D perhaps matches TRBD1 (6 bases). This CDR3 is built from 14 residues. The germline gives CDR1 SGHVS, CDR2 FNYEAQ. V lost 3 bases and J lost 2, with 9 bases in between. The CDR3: CASSFRDNTDTQYF. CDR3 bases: TGTGCCAGCAGCTTTAGGGACAACACAGATACGCAGTATTTT. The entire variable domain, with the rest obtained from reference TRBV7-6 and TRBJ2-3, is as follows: GAGVSQSPRYKVTKRGQDVALRCDPISGHVSLYWYRQALGQGPEFLTYFNYEAQQDKSGLPNDRFSAERPEGSISTLTIQRTEQRDSAMYRCASSFRDNTDTQYFGPGTRLTVL.

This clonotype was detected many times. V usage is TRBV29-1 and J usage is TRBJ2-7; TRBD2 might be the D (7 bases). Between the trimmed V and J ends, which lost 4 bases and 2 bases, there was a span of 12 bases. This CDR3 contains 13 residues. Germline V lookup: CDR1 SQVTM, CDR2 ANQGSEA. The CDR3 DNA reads TGCAGCGTTGTGGGGGGGCATACCTACGAGCAGTACTTC. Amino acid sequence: CSVVGGHTYEQYF.

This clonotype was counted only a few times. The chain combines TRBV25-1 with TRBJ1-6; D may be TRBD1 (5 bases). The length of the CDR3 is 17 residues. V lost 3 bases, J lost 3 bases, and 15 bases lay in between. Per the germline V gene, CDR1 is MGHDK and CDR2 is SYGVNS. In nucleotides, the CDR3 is TGTGCCAGCAGTGAGCAGGGTTTGCGGGGCTATAATTCACCCCTCCACTTT. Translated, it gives CASSEQGLRGYNSPLHF.

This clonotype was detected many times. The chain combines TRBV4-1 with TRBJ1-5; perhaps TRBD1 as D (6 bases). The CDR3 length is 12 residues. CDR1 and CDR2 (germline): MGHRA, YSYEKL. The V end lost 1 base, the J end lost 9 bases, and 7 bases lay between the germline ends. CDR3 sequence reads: CASSQVGGPQHF. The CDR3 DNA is TGCGCCAGCAGCCAAGTAGGGGGGCCCCAGCATTTT.

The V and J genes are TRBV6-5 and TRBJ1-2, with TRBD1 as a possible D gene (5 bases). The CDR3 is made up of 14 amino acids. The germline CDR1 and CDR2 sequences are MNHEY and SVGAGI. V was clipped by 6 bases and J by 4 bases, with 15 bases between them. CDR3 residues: CASRGPSSPYGYTF. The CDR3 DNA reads TGTGCCAGCAGGGGGCCGTCCTCTCCCTATGGCTACACCTTC.

Here the CDR3 reads CASSRRGARETQYF. In DNA, the CDR3 is TGCGCCAGCAGCCGAAGGGGGGCCAGGGAGACCCAGTACTTC. V is TRBV4-1 and J is TRBJ2-5; either TRBD1 or TRBD2 may supply D (6 bases each). The CDR3 consists of 14 residues. CDR1 is MGHRA, CDR2 YSYEKL, per germline. Trimming took off 4 bases at V and 5 bases at J, with 14 bases between the two ends.

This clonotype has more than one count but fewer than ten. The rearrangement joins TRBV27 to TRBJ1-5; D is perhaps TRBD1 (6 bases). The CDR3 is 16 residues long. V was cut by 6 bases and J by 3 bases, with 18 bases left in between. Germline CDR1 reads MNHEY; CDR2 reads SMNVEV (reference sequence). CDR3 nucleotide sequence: TGTGCCAGCAGACCCCTCATTCGGGGGGCCAATCAGCCCCAGCATTTT. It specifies CASRPLIRGANQPQHF.

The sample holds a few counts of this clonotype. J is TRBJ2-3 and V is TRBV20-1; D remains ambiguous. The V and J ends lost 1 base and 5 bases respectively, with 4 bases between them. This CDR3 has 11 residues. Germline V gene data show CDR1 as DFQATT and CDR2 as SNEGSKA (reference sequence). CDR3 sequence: CSARVVDTQYF. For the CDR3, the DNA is TGCAGTGCTAGAGTGGTAGATACGCAGTATTTT.

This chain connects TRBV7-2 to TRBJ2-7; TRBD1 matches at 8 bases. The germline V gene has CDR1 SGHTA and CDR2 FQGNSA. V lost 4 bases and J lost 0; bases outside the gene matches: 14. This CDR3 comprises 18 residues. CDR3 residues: CASSSEILGQAHSYEQYV. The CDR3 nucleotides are TGTGCCAGCAGCTCCGAAATATTGGGACAGGCCCACTCCTACGAGCAGTACGTC.

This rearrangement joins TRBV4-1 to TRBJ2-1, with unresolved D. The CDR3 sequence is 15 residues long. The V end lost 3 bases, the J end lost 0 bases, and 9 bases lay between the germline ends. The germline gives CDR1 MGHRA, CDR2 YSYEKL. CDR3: CASSHPGSSYNEQFF. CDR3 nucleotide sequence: TGCGCCAGCAGCCACCCGGGCTCCTCCTACAATGAGCAGTTCTTC.

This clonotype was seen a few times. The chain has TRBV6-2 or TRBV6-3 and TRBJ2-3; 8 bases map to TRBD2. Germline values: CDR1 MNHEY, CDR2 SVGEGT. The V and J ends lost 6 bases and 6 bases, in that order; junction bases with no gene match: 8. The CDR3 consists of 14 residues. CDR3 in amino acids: CASRPPGGLDTQYF. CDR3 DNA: TGTGCCAGCAGGCCCCCGGGGGGGCTTGATACGCAGTATTTT.

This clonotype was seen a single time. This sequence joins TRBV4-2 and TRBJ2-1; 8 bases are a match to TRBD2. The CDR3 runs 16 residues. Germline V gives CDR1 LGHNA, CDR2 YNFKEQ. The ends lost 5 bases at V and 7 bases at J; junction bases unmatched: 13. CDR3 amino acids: CASSDPTSGRGNEQFF. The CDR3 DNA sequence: TGTGCCAGCAGCGACCCCACGAGCGGGAGAGGTAATGAGCAGTTCTTC.

The CDR3 DNA sequence: TGTGCCAGCAGACGTCAGAGCACTGAAGCTTTCTTT. The encoded protein is CASRRQSTEAFF. The rearrangement links TRBV7-2 to TRBJ1-1; D gene unclear. Germline V gene sequence: CDR1 SGHTA, CDR2 FQGNSA. V was pared by 6 bases and J by 4 bases, with 9 bases between. The CDR3 is made up of 12 amino acids.